These 10 T cell receptor beta chains originate from one sample sequenced in a study of blood T cell repertoires in COVID-19 (TCRdb year 2020). Libraries were built with the immunoSEQ multiplex PCR assay. Imported from immuneACCESS, the table was reduced by TCRdb to in-frame sequences with V and J called. These copies leave out some clones; in studies compared against another copy, an unresolved V gene accounts for under half, and the cause of the remainder is not known. The sample table shows about 70,000 clones, and approximately 83% are seen once. Of the sample, around 12% is held by the ten largest clones. The sequencing sample was made of peripheral blood. The receptors stem from a human donor in a cohort sampled during active COVID-19.

The chain combines TRBV18 with TRBJ2-7; TRBD1 agrees at 9 bases. This CDR3 has 17 residues. The germline CDR1 and CDR2 sequences are KGHSH and LQKENI. Trimming removed 0 bases from V and 2 bases from J; junction bases left unmatched: 8. The CDR3 sequence is CASSPPRPGQGPYEQYF. Here the CDR3 DNA reads TGTGCCAGCTCACCACCACGGCCGGGACAGGGTCCCTACGAGCAGTACTTC.

The chain employs TRBV7-8 and TRBJ2-7, with a tentative D call TRBD2 (6 bases). The V gene's germline CDR1 is SGHVS and CDR2 FQNEAQ. Trimming left V 5 bases short and J 2 bases short, with 13 bases between. The CDR3 runs 14 residues. As DNA, the CDR3 is TGTGCCAGCAGCCATAGCGGTAGGGCCTACGAGCAGTACTTC. The encoded protein is CASSHSGRAYEQYF.

The chain joins TRBV6-4 to TRBJ2-3; 9 bases fit TRBD2. Germline V lookup: CDR1 MRHNA, CDR2 SNTAGT. With 5 bases clipped from V and 1 base from J, the junction kept 1 base outside the gene matches. This CDR3 comprises 14 residues. The CDR3 DNA is TGTGCCAGCAGTCAGCGGGGGGGCACAGATACGCAGTATTTT. Encoded protein: CASSQRGGTDTQYF.

This chain links TRBV12-5 with TRBJ2-7, with D possibly matching TRBD1 (5 bases). V was cut by 3 bases and J by 5 bases, with 8 bases left in between. Germline V lookup: CDR1 LGHNT, CDR2 FRNRAP. This CDR3 contains 12 residues. CDR3 in amino acids: CASGFIGDEQYF. CDR3 bases: TGTGCTAGTGGTTTTATAGGGGACGAGCAGTACTTC.

The chain links TRBV24-1 to TRBJ2-1, with 10 nucleotides matching TRBD2. Germline V gene sequence: CDR1 KGHDR, CDR2 SFDVKD. Unmatched junction bases numbered 9, after V lost 4 bases and J lost 7 bases. CDR3 length equals 16 residues. The CDR3 here is CATSDRSGGAVNEQFF. The CDR3, as DNA: TGTGCCACCAGTGACCGGAGCGGGGGGGCAGTGAATGAGCAGTTCTTC.

The chain is built from TRBV28 and TRBJ2-7; possible D gene TRBD1, 6 bases. This CDR3 is 14 amino acids long. Between the trimmed V and J ends, which lost 6 bases and 11 bases, there was a span of 23 bases. CDR1 MDHEN and CDR2 SYDVKM come from the germline V gene. The CDR3 nucleotides read TGTGCCAGCAGACCCACCTCGGGACAAATTGGGGAGTACTTC. This codes for CASRPTSGQIGEYF.

The chain carries TRBV7-2 and TRBJ2-1, with 10 bases matching TRBD2. The CDR3 loop spans 16 amino acids. CDR1 is SGHTA, CDR2 FQGNSA, per germline. J gave up 7 bases and V 7 bases, and 13 bases lay outside the gene matches. CDR3 nucleotide sequence: TGTGCCAGCACTGGGGAGGGGGGACTAGCGAATAATGAGCAGTTCTTC. Translated: CASTGEGGLANNEQFF.

J is TRBJ1-2 and V is TRBV19; TRBD1 matches at 10 bases. Germline assignment: CDR1 LNHDA and CDR2 SQIVND (reference sequence). This CDR3 spans 14 amino acids. The ends lost 6 bases at V and 6 bases at J; junction bases unmatched: 7. CDR3 amino acids: CASSRRQGADGYTF. CDR3 sequence (DNA): TGTGCCAGTAGCCGTAGACAGGGGGCAGATGGCTACACCTTC.

J is TRBJ1-5 and V is TRBV5-5; 8 bases align to TRBD1. V lost 0 bases and J lost 0; bases outside the gene matches: 5. Per the germline V gene, CDR1 is SGHKS and CDR2 is YYEKEE (reference sequence). CDR3 length equals 17 residues. The CDR3 here is CASSLGRTGYSNQPQHF. CDR3 in DNA: TGTGCCAGCAGCTTGGGGCGGACAGGGTATAGCAATCAGCCCCAGCATTTT.

V gene TRBV2 combines with J gene TRBJ2-3, with D possibly TRBD1 on 5 matching bases. The CDR3 is 15 amino acids. The germline V gene has CDR1 SNHLY and CDR2 FYNNEI. V was shortened by 7 bases and J by 1 base, with 15 bases between the two germline ends. This chain's CDR3 is CASKPPGQGTDTQYF. DNA for the CDR3: TGTGCCAGCAAACCCCCAGGGCAGGGCACAGATACGCAGTATTTT.